The rows below give T cell receptor beta chains drawn from one sample of a study of shared clonotypes between healthy human individuals. Here immunoSEQ multiplex PCR was the method, and the copy in TCRdb shows in-frame clones only, minus some. Of roughly 2 million clones in the sample, roughly 95% were seen once. Specimen: naive CD4+ T cells sorted from blood. The receptors stem from a man aged 18-30 years in good health. Each CDR3 is given with its conserved first and last residue. Fields, in order: D gene, V gene, clone size, J gene, CDR3 DNA, CDR3 protein. The D gene is left open where the match is weak. Clone size appears in some rows only: once, few, many, or a class for an expanded clone.

D: .; V: TRBV5-1; size: .; J: TRBJ2-2; DNA: TGCGCCAGCAGACCCCAGCTGGCCGGGGAGCTGTTTTTT; CDR3: CASRPQLAGELFF
D: TRBD1; V: TRBV2; size: .; J: TRBJ2-3; DNA: TGTGCCAGCAGTGGGAAGGGACAGGGAACAGATACGCAGTATTTT; CDR3: CASSGKGQGTDTQYF
D: TRBD1; V: TRBV6-5; size: .; J: TRBJ2-7; DNA: TGTGCCAGCAGTTACCGGGACAGCAGCTCCTACGAGCAGTACTTC; CDR3: CASSYRDSSSYEQYF
D: TRBD1; V: TRBV29-1; size: .; J: TRBJ2-7; DNA: TGCAGCGTTCGGACCCCGGGACAGGGTAAGGACGAGCAGTACTTC; CDR3: CSVRTPGQGKDEQYF
D: TRBD2; V: TRBV5-1; size: .; J: TRBJ2-2; DNA: TGCGCCAGCAGCACCCCGGGGGGGACCGGGGAGCTGTTTTTT; CDR3: CASSTPGGTGELFF
D: .; V: TRBV29-1; size: .; J: TRBJ2-5; DNA: TGCAGCGTGCCCGAGACGAGCGCCGGAGAGACCCAGTACTTC; CDR3: CSVPETSAGETQYF
D: .; V: TRBV4-1; size: .; J: TRBJ1-4; DNA: TGCGCCAGCAGCCTTCCGGGGGCAACTAATGAAAAACTGTTTTTT; CDR3: CASSLPGATNEKLFF
D: .; V: TRBV2; size: once; J: TRBJ2-5; DNA: TGTGCCAGTAGTGAGGGGACGGGTGAGACCCAGTACTTC; CDR3: CASSEGTGETQYF
D: .; V: TRBV5-1; size: .; J: TRBJ1-4; DNA: TGCGCCAGCAGCTTGGGCAATGTTCCCTGGACAGATGAAAAACTGTTTTTT; CDR3: CASSLGNVPWTDEKLFF
D: .; V: TRBV2; size: .; J: TRBJ2-7; DNA: TGTGCCAGCACGAGGGAGAGGACCAACGAGCAGTACTTC; CDR3: CASTRERTNEQYF
D: .; V: TRBV7-2; size: .; J: TRBJ1-1; DNA: TGTGCCAGCAGCTTAGTCCAGGGTCTAGAGAGCACTGAAGCTTTCTTT; CDR3: CASSLVQGLESTEAFF
D: TRBD2; V: TRBV5-4; size: .; J: TRBJ2-5; DNA: TGTGCCAGCAGCCACGGACTAGCGGGGGGGCGAGAGACCCAGTACTTC; CDR3: CASSHGLAGGRETQYF
D: .; V: TRBV30; size: .; J: TRBJ1-1; DNA: TGTGCCTGGAGCGGAAGGGCAGAAGCTTTCTTT; CDR3: CAWSGRAEAFF
D: .; V: TRBV30; size: once; J: TRBJ2-7; DNA: TGTGCCTGGAGTGTACGGGGTCAGGGTGGCCACGAGCAGTACTTC; CDR3: CAWSVRGQGGHEQYF
D: TRBD2; V: TRBV2; size: once; J: TRBJ2-7; DNA: TGTGCCAGCAGGGGTCTAGCGGGGGCGGTCGGCGAGCAGTACTTC; CDR3: CASRGLAGAVGEQYF
D: .; V: TRBV2; size: .; J: TRBJ1-5; DNA: TGTGCCAGCAGTGATCAAGGGCCCTATAGCAATCAGCCCCAGCATTTT; CDR3: CASSDQGPYSNQPQHF
D: .; V: TRBV11-2; size: .; J: TRBJ2-7; DNA: TGTGCCAGCAGCTTAGAACCCCATAGCTGGGTCGAGCAGTACTTC; CDR3: CASSLEPHSWVEQYF
D: TRBD1; V: TRBV7-7; size: .; J: TRBJ2-7; DNA: TGTGCTAGCAGCTGCATCGGGACAGGGGCCTCCTACGAGCAGTACTTC; CDR3: CASSCIGTGASYEQYF
D: .; V: TRBV7-2; size: .; J: TRBJ1-1; DNA: TGTGCCAGCAGCTTAGATTCGGGGGGGATAACTGAAGCTTTCTTT; CDR3: CASSLDSGGITEAFF
D: .; V: TRBV5-4; size: .; J: TRBJ2-5; DNA: TGTGCCAGCAGCTTGGGTGGGGCGCAGAGAGCCGAGACCCAGTACTTC; CDR3: CASSLGGAQRAETQYF
D: .; V: TRBV5-1; size: .; J: TRBJ1-2; DNA: TGCGCCAGCAGAGCAGCTAACTATGGCTACACCTTC; CDR3: CASRAANYGYTF
D: TRBD2; V: TRBV2; size: .; J: TRBJ2-7; DNA: TGTGCCAGCAGTGAATATCGGCGGGAGCGTACCGGCGAGCAGTACTTC; CDR3: CASSEYRRERTGEQYF
D: TRBD1; V: TRBV7-8; size: .; J: TRBJ1-1; DNA: TGTGCCAGCAGCACCCGGACAGGGGGCGTCACTGAAGCTTTCTTT; CDR3: CASSTRTGGVTEAFF
D: .; V: TRBV6-5; size: .; J: TRBJ2-1; DNA: TGTGCCAGCAGTTACTCGGCGGGATACAATGAGCAGTTCTTC; CDR3: CASSYSAGYNEQFF
D: .; V: TRBV4-1; size: few; J: TRBJ1-6; DNA: TGCGCCAGCAGCCAGGCTTGGCTCTCCAATTCACCCCTCCACTTT; CDR3: CASSQAWLSNSPLHF
D: .; V: TRBV9; size: .; J: TRBJ1-3; DNA: TGTGCCAGCAGCGTAGAAGACGGAAACACCATATATTTT; CDR3: CASSVEDGNTIYF
D: .; V: TRBV5-1; size: .; J: TRBJ2-7; DNA: TGCGCCAGCAGCCCCGCGTTGCGGGGGCCTTCCTACGAGCAGTACTTC; CDR3: CASSPALRGPSYEQYF
D: TRBD1; V: TRBV10-1; size: .; J: TRBJ2-7; DNA: TGCGCCAGCAGTGGGGGGACAGGCTCCTACGAGCAGTACTTC; CDR3: CASSGGTGSYEQYF
D: .; V: TRBV28; size: .; J: TRBJ1-3; DNA: TGTGCCAGCACCCCACCCGGGCAAGCTGGAAACACCATATATTTT; CDR3: CASTPPGQAGNTIYF
D: .; V: TRBV7-9; size: .; J: TRBJ1-2; DNA: TGTGCCAGCAGCTTGGGTGTATTCTACACCTTC; CDR3: CASSLGVFYTF
D: TRBD2; V: TRBV7-3; size: once; J: TRBJ2-3; DNA: TGTGCCAGCAGCGGGACTAGCAAGGCCACAGATACGCAGTATTTT; CDR3: CASSGTSKATDTQYF
D: TRBD2; V: TRBV5-4; size: .; J: TRBJ2-3; DNA: TGTGCCAGCAGCTTGGGAGCGGGAGGTCTAGATACGCAGTATTTT; CDR3: CASSLGAGGLDTQYF
D: TRBD1; V: TRBV27; size: .; J: TRBJ2-7; DNA: TGTGCCAGCAGAAGGACAGGGATGAACTACGAGCAGTACTTC; CDR3: CASRRTGMNYEQYF
D: TRBD1; V: TRBV5-6; size: .; J: TRBJ1-5; DNA: TGTGCCAGCAAAATGACAGGGTCTAATCAGCCCCAGCATTTT; CDR3: CASKMTGSNQPQHF
D: .; V: TRBV7-9; size: .; J: TRBJ2-5; DNA: TGTGCCAGCAGCCCGTCTGTGGGGTTGAGCGAGACCCAGTACTTC; CDR3: CASSPSVGLSETQYF